The 3 T cell receptor beta chains in this list originate from one sample, sequenced in a study of post-analysis software for immune sequencing data. Study outcomes and limitations: Five TRBV segments occurring more often in patients than controls included TRBV5-6, TRBV5-1 and TRBV20-1.

No antigens are known for them. Unique molecular identifiers were built into the TCR beta cDNA libraries. TCRdb re-called the PCR reads with MiXCR, one entry per CDR3 protein. This sample has approximately 570,000 distinct CDR3 sequences, with roughly 45% found just once. Specimen: blood. The receptors here all came from a girl aged 5-17 years with multiple sclerosis.

There are a few counts of this clonotype. V and J are TRBV12-3 or TRBV12-4 and TRBJ2-6; D possibly corresponds to TRBD1 (6 bases). The CDR3 is made up of 15 amino acids. With 6 bases removed from V and 2 bases from J, the gap between germline ends came to 11 bases. The CDR3 DNA reads as TGTGCCAGCAGAACGCAGGGGACTGGGGCCAACGTCCTGACTTTC. This sequence encodes CASRTQGTGANVLTF.

J is TRBJ2-5 and V is TRBV7-2; possible D gene TRBD2, 5 bases. The DNA end is more similar to TRBJ2-7, so the J call may be wrong. There are 12 residues in the CDR3. Germline values: CDR1 SGHTA, CDR2 FQGNSA. In DNA, the CDR3 is TGTGCCAGCAGCGGACTGTTATCCGAGCAGTACTTC. Protein product: CASSGLLSEQYF.

The chain uses TRBV10-3 and TRBJ1-2; a possible D gene is TRBD1 (5 bases). The length of the CDR3 is 15 residues. The germline V and J ends were trimmed by 6 bases and 1 base, with 15 bases remaining between them. Germline V gene data show CDR1 as ENHRY and CDR2 as SYGVKD. The CDR3 spells CAIRGPGSHNYGYTF. The DNA for the CDR3 is TGTGCCATCAGGGGTCCAGGGTCCCATAACTATGGCTACACCTTC.